Below are 16 T cell receptor beta chains sequenced from a single sample in a study of shared clonotypes between healthy human individuals. Sequencing was performed with immunoSEQ multiplex PCR; in TCRdb, only in-frame clones are kept and a portion is missing. This table has about 2 million clones, 95% appearing once. The sequenced sample consisted of naive CD4+ T cells sorted from blood. Subset noted: CD45RA+ positively selected. The source of these receptors is a man between 18 and 35 years old in good health.

This chain uses TRBV6-5 with TRBJ2-1, with 7 nucleotides matching TRBD2. CDR3 length equals 13 residues. Germline CDR1 is MNHEY and CDR2 is SVGAGI. J lost 6 bases, V lost 6 bases, and 5 bases had no gene match. In DNA, the CDR3 is TGTGCCAGCAGCCCGGGGGGACGCAATGAGCAGTTCTTC. It translates to CASSPGGRNEQFF.

This chain links TRBV30 with TRBJ1-2; weak D call: TRBD1 (5 bases). The CDR3 is 14 amino acids. The germline V gene encodes CDR1 GTSNPN and CDR2 SVGIG (reference sequence). V was pared by 3 bases and J by 4 bases, with 15 bases between. Here the CDR3 DNA reads TGTGCCTGGAGCCCCACCCGGGGGGGCTATGGCTACACCTTC. Translating gives CAWSPTRGGYGYTF.

This clone has a handful of counts. CDR3 nucleotide sequence: TGTGCCAGCAGTGCGAGCGCGGGCTACGAGCAGTACTTC. Translating gives CASSASAGYEQYF. The chain carries TRBV28 and TRBJ2-7, with D possibly TRBD2 on 5 matching bases. Per the germline V gene, CDR1 is MDHEN and CDR2 is SYDVKM. V dropped 5 bases and J dropped 3 bases, with 11 bases sitting between them. The CDR3 spans 13 residues.

This chain links TRBV5-4 with TRBJ1-2, with D perhaps matching TRBD1 (6 bases). Looked up from germline, CDR1 is SGHNT and CDR2 is YYREEE (reference sequence). The CDR3 loop spans 13 amino acids. Trimming pared 0 bases from V and 6 bases from J, leaving 9 bases between. The CDR3 bases are TGTGCCAGCAGCTTGGATCCAGGGGATGGCTACACCTTC. Its protein product is CASSLDPGDGYTF. Looking up the rest from reference TRBV5-4 and TRBJ1-2 gives the full variable domain: ETGVTQSPTHLIKTRGQQVTLRCSSQSGHNTVSWYQQALGQGPQFIFQYYREEENGRGNFPPRFSGLQFPNYSSELNVNALELDDSALYLCASSLDPGDGYTFGSGTRLTVV.

Points on this clone: Additional DNA sequences in this sample encode the identical CDR3. CDR3 in amino acids: CASSLAEIQETQYF. The CDR3 DNA reads TGTGCCAGCAGCTTAGCCGAGATCCAAGAGACCCAGTACTTC. The chain links TRBV7-9 to TRBJ2-5; D not resolved. Trimming cost V 0 bases and J 1 base, with 6 bases left between them. Germline CDR1 reads SEHNR; CDR2 reads FQNEAQ (reference sequence). This CDR3 is built from 14 residues.

The J gene is TRBJ2-7, the V gene TRBV30; D is unresolved. Deletions cut 3 bases from V and 5 bases from J, with 8 bases between. The CDR3 spans 11 residues. In germline, CDR1 is GTSNPN, CDR2 SVGIG (reference sequence). In DNA form, the CDR3 reads TGTGCCTGGAGCCGCTGGAACGAGCAGTACTTC. Protein: CAWSRWNEQYF.

V and J are TRBV14 and TRBJ2-6, with 7 bases that match TRBD1. The CDR3 runs 20 residues. V shed 6 bases, J shed 0 bases, and the junction held 17 bases outside the gene matches. The germline CDR1 and CDR2 sequences are SGHDN and FVKESK. The CDR3 loop is CASSRRVGQILDSGANVLTF. CDR3 bases: TGTGCCAGCAGTCGCCGGGTGGGACAGATTTTAGACTCTGGGGCCAACGTCCTGACTTTC.

The rearrangement joins TRBV6-5 to TRBJ2-7; D is undetermined. Germline-derived CDR1 and CDR2 are MNHEY and SVGAGI. The CDR3 has 15 amino acids. Trimming shortened V by 0 bases and J by 3 bases, and 12 bases separated the two germline ends. CDR3 sequence: CASSYSTVGNYEQYF. In DNA, the CDR3 is TGTGCCAGCAGTTACTCGACTGTGGGGAACTACGAGCAGTACTTC.

V is TRBV29-1 and J is TRBJ2-3, with TRBD1 as a possible D gene (6 bases). CDR3 size: 16 residues. The V end lost 7 bases, the J end lost 5 bases, and 25 bases lay between the germline ends. Germline values: CDR1 SQVTM, CDR2 ANQGSEA. CDR3 sequence reads: CSAGYPGQRAKDTQYF. The CDR3 DNA is TGCAGCGCTGGATACCCGGGACAACGGGCGAAAGATACGCAGTATTTT.

About this clone: This sample also contains other DNA sequences that code for the same CDR3. The chain joins TRBV5-1 to TRBJ1-5; D may be TRBD1 (5 bases). CDR1 is SGHRS and CDR2 is YFSETQ in the germline V gene. Trimming took 0 bases from V and 7 from J, leaving 14 bases between them. This CDR3 contains 15 residues. CDR3 coding DNA: TGCGCCAGCAGCTTGGAGGGGAGGGGAGACCAGCCCCAGCATTTT. Translating it yields CASSLEGRGDQPQHF.

V and J are TRBV10-3 and TRBJ2-3; 11 bases map to TRBD2. CDR1 and CDR2 (germline): ENHRY, SYGVKD. CDR3 length equals 15 residues. The junction had 3 bases not matched to a gene; V was cut back by 3 bases and J by 4 bases. CDR3 amino acids: CAISDLAGGPDTQYF. CDR3 nucleotide sequence: TGTGCCATCAGTGATCTAGCGGGGGGACCAGATACGCAGTATTTT.

The genes are TRBV7-9 and TRBJ2-1; TRBD1 agrees at 8 bases. Germline trimming cut 6 bases from V and 2 bases from J; bases unmatched to any gene: 6. Germline-derived CDR1 and CDR2 are SEHNR and FQNEAQ (reference sequence). The CDR3 loop spans 15 amino acids. CDR3 residues: CASSSSGGAYNEQFF. As DNA, the CDR3 is TGTGCCAGCAGTTCCTCAGGGGGCGCCTACAATGAGCAGTTCTTC.

The chain combines TRBV14 with TRBJ2-2; D not resolved. Germline loops: CDR1 SGHDN, CDR2 FVKESK. The V and J ends lost 0 bases and 6 bases respectively, with 14 bases between them. This CDR3 comprises 16 residues. CDR3 in DNA: TGTGCCAGCAGCCAAGATCCGGGTCAGATGGCCGGGGAGCTGTTTTTT. This sequence encodes CASSQDPGQMAGELFF.

V usage is TRBV6-4 and J usage is TRBJ2-2, with 8 positions matching TRBD1. The CDR3 extends over 16 amino acids. V lost 6 bases and J lost 4; bases outside the gene matches: 10. Looked up from germline, CDR1 is MRHNA and CDR2 is SNTAGT. CDR3 DNA sequence: TGTGCCAGCAGCGCGGACAGGGCGCGAAGCACCGGGGAGCTGTTTTTT. As protein: CASSADRARSTGELFF.

V usage is TRBV10-2 and J usage is TRBJ1-2, with 8 bases lining up with TRBD1. CDR1 and CDR2 (germline): WSHSY, SAAADI. Losses at the gene ends were 8 bases for V and 7 bases for J; bases not matched to a gene: 6. The CDR3 extends over 12 amino acids. As DNA, the CDR3 is TGCGCCAGCCAGACAGGGGAAGCTGGCTACACCTTC. This gives the protein CASQTGEAGYTF.

The rearrangement joins TRBV7-2 to TRBJ2-7; 10 nucleotides match TRBD1. The V gene end was trimmed by 2 bases and the J gene end by 6 bases; junction bases not matched to a gene: 4. Germline CDR1 is SGHTA and CDR2 is FQGNSA. The CDR3 covers 14 residues. The DNA for the CDR3 is TGTGCCAGCAGCTTAATGGACAGGGGGGGCGAGCAGTACTTC. It yields the protein CASSLMDRGGEQYF.